The 3 T cell receptor beta chains in this list originate from one sample, sequenced in a study of beta chain features in type 1 diabetes. The antigens these receptors bind are not known. Isolated RNA was reverse transcribed in full, so expressed TCRB transcripts were sequenced. The table came from immunoSEQ multiplex PCR; TCRdb's copy has only in-frame clones and leaves some out. The sample yields some 240,000 clones, 16% seen once. The study, taken as a whole, reports: For Type 1 diabetes patients, all four CD4+ subsets carried TCRB CDR3s that were moderately but significantly shorter.

The sample comprised naive CD4+ T cells from blood. These receptor sequences come from a man aged 25-45 years with type 1 diabetes.

The J gene is TRBJ1-4, the V gene TRBV9; no firm D call. Germline lookup yields CDR1 SGDLS and CDR2 YYNGEE. The CDR3 runs 14 residues. V lost 4 bases to trimming and J lost 3 bases, with 10 bases between them. The CDR3 region is CASSLGNSNEKLFF. DNA for the CDR3: TGTGCCAGCAGCTTAGGGAATTCTAATGAAAAACTGTTTTTT.

The V gene is TRBV6-5, the J gene TRBJ2-5, with D unresolved. Germline CDR1 is MNHEY and CDR2 is SVGAGI. The CDR3 consists of 11 residues. The germline V and J ends were trimmed by 6 bases and 5 bases, with 7 bases remaining between them. The CDR3 spells CASSPGETQYF. The CDR3, as DNA: TGTGCCAGCAGCCCTGGGGAGACCCAGTACTTC.

The V call is TRBV5-4, the J call TRBJ2-1; TRBD2 aligns across 10 bases. The V gene end was trimmed by 4 bases and the J gene end by 6 bases; junction bases not matched to a gene: 7. Germline V gives CDR1 SGHNT, CDR2 YYREEE (reference sequence). The CDR3 runs to 15 residues. For the CDR3, the DNA is TGTGCCAGCAGCCCCCTAGCGGGAGCACCCAATGAGCAGTTCTTC. Translating gives CASSPLAGAPNEQFF.